Below are 11 T cell receptor beta chains sequenced from a single sample in a study of blood T cells in healthy people across ages. A second PCR, run for about 7 to 11 cycles, used a sample-barcoded 5' primer plus a J-beta primer mix. TCRdb recomputed calls from the 5' RACE reads with MiXCR, one row per CDR3 protein. Altogether about 1.6 million distinct CDR3 sequences are present, roughly 32% being singletons, with the ten largest covering over 9%. Material for sequencing was blood. The receptors derive from a woman in her thirties in good health.

Only a few counts were recorded for this clonotype. The rearrangement uses TRBV29-1 and TRBJ2-1; 9 bases are shared with TRBD1. The CDR3 consists of 15 residues. Germline V gene data show CDR1 as SQVTM and CDR2 as ANQGSEA. With 4 bases clipped from V and 8 bases from J, the junction kept 12 bases outside the gene matches. CDR3 in amino acids: CSVAGTGSSVDEQFF. As DNA, the CDR3 is TGCAGCGTTGCTGGGACAGGGAGTTCGGTTGATGAGCAGTTCTTC.

The count of this clonotype is one. V and J are TRBV7-6 and TRBJ2-3; D unresolved. This CDR3 is built from 14 residues. V was shortened by 1 base and J by 3 bases, with 8 bases between the two germline ends. Germline loops: CDR1 SGHVS, CDR2 FNYEAQ. The CDR3 sequence: CASSLEGKTDTQYF. The CDR3 bases are TGTGCCAGCAGCTTAGAGGGAAAAACAGATACGCAGTATTTT.

This clonotype showed up just a few times. The chain has TRBV5-1 and TRBJ2-1; TRBD2 matches 13 bases. The trim removed 4 bases at V and 8 bases at J, leaving 6 bases unmatched. Germline CDR1 SGHRS, CDR2 YFSETQ. The CDR3 runs 15 residues. The CDR3 loop is CASSATSGRVYEQFF. DNA of the CDR3: TGCGCCAGCAGCGCCACTAGCGGGAGGGTCTATGAGCAGTTCTTC.

This clonotype was recorded a few times. The chain employs TRBV10-3 and TRBJ1-5, with a possible D match to TRBD1 (5 bases). Germline CDR1 is ENHRY and CDR2 is SYGVKD. V lost 2 bases to trimming and J lost 6 bases, with 11 bases between them. This CDR3 spans 14 amino acids. The DNA of the CDR3 is TGTGCCATCAGTGAGCCCGGGGGTGTTCAGCCCCAGCATTTT. Translated: CAISEPGGVQPQHF.

Details on this clonotype: A read error may explain this, as a much larger clone is one base away. The V and J genes are TRBV4-1 and TRBJ2-5, with D possibly being TRBD1 (5 bases). Trimming removed 0 bases at V and 3 bases at J, with 11 bases between. This CDR3 contains 15 residues. The V gene's germline CDR1 is MGHRA and CDR2 YSYEKL. CDR3 region: CASSQDLTAKETQYF. The CDR3 DNA is TGCGCCAGCAGCCAAGATCTGACAGCCAAAGAGACCCAGTACTTC.

This sequence joins TRBV20-1 and TRBJ1-1, with D unresolved. CDR3 size: 13 residues. The V end lost 8 bases, the J end lost 4 bases, and 17 bases lay between the germline ends. Germline assignment: CDR1 DFQATT and CDR2 SNEGSKA (reference sequence). The CDR3: CSLWNNPSTEAFF. The CDR3 bases are TGCAGTCTCTGGAACAACCCTAGCACTGAAGCTTTCTTT.

This clonotype was counted a few times. This chain connects TRBV5-1 to TRBJ2-5; no clear D gene. The V and J ends lost 4 bases and 2 bases respectively, with 6 bases between them. From germline, CDR1 is SGHRS and CDR2 YFSETQ. The CDR3 extends over 12 amino acids. CDR3 bases: TGCGCCAGCAGCAAAGTTCAAGAGACCCAGTACTTC. Translated, it gives CASSKVQETQYF.

This clonotype was seen more than once but under ten times. The rearrangement uses TRBV20-1 and TRBJ2-1, with D possibly matching TRBD1 (5 bases). The V gene lost 6 bases and the J gene lost 1 base, with 13 bases spanning the gap. CDR1 DFQATT and CDR2 SNEGSKA come from the germline V gene (reference sequence). The CDR3 has 14 amino acids. The DNA of the CDR3 is TGCAGTGCCAAAGGGGCGGTTTCCTACAATGAGCAGTTCTTC. Translated, it gives CSAKGAVSYNEQFF.

The chain combines TRBV5-1 with TRBJ1-2; weak D call: TRBD1 (5 bases). This CDR3 region has 13 residues. In germline, CDR1 is SGHRS, CDR2 YFSETQ. Trimming took 4 bases from V and 4 from J, leaving 11 bases between them. The CDR3, as DNA: TGCGCCAGCAGCCGGGGCCCAATCTATGGCTACACCTTC. It yields the protein CASSRGPIYGYTF. The whole variable domain, filled in from reference TRBV5-1 and TRBJ1-2, reads KAGVTQTPRYLIKTRGQQVTLSCSPISGHRSVSWYQQTPGQGLQFLFEYFSETQRNKGNFPGRFSGRQFSNSRSEMNVSTLELGDSALYLCASSRGPIYGYTFGSGTRLTVV.

The chain recombines TRBV19 with TRBJ1-1; a weak D match, TRBD1 (5 bases). The CDR3 is made up of 10 amino acids. The V end lost 6 bases, the J end lost 10 bases, and 9 bases lay between the germline ends. Germline lookup yields CDR1 LNHDA and CDR2 SQIVND (reference sequence). The CDR3 is CASRDTIAFF. The CDR3 bases are TGTGCCAGTAGGGACACGATAGCTTTCTTT.

This clonotype appeared many times. The rearrangement uses TRBV10-3 and TRBJ2-7; 9 positions match TRBD2. The CDR3 is 15 residues long. CDR1 is ENHRY and CDR2 is SYGVKD in the germline V gene. V lost 2 bases to trimming and J lost 9 bases; unmatched junction nucleotides: 11. The CDR3 DNA follows: TGTGCCATCAGTGAGGATTCGGGACTAGCCGCAGGGCAGTACTTC. It yields the protein CAISEDSGLAAGQYF.